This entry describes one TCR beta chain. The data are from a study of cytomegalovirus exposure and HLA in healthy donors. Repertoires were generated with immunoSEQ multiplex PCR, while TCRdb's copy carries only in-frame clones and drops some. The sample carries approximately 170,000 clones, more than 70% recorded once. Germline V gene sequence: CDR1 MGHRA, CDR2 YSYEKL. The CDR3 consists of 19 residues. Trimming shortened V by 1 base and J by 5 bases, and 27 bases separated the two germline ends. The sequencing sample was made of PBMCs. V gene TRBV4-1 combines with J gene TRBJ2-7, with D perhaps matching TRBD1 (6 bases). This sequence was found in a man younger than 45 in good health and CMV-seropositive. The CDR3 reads CASSQVWERPGHQSHEQYF. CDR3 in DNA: TGCGCCAGCAGCCAAGTTTGGGAGCGGCCGGGACACCAATCCCACGAGCAGTACTTC.